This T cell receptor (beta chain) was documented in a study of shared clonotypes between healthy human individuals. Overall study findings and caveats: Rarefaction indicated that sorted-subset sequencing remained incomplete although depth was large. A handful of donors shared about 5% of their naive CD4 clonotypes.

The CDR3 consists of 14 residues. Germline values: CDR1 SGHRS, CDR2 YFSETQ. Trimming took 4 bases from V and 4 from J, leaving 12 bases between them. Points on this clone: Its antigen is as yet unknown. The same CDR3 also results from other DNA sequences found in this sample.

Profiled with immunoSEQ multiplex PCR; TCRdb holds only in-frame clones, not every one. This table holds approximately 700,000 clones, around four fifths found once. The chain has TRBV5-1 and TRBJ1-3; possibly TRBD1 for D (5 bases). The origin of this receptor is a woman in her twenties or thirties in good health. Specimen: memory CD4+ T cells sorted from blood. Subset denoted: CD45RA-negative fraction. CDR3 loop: CASSPGTAGNTIYF. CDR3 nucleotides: TGCGCCAGCAGCCCCGGGACGGCCGGAAACACCATATATTTT. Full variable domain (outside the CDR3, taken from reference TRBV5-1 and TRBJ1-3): KAGVTQTPRYLIKTRGQQVTLSCSPISGHRSVSWYQQTPGQGLQFLFEYFSETQRNKGNFPGRFSGRQFSNSRSEMNVSTLELGDSALYLCASSPGTAGNTIYFGEGSWLTVV.